Reported below is one T cell receptor beta chain. The antigen is not known. Reverse transcription of 0.5 to 1 ug RNA was performed with random hexamers. The CDR3 of TCR beta was amplified by immunoSEQ multiplex PCR across 54 Vbeta and 13 Jbeta. Each CDR3 protein is one row after TCRdb ran MiXCR on the immunoSEQ multiplex PCR reads. This sample has around 280,000 distinct CDR3 sequences, with 90% to 95% found just once. The authors carried out high-throughput sequencing of TCR beta. They applied it to CD8+ and CD4+ T cells obtained from blood. The length of the CDR3 is 15 residues. V was shortened by 3 bases and J by 4 bases, with 10 bases between the two germline ends. Looked up from germline, CDR1 is MGHRA and CDR2 is YSYEKL. This entry comes from a study of CD8 T cells in Susac syndrome. Study-level points and caveats: The study conceded that relatively few individuals underwent its TCR sequencing and HLA analysis.

The source material was CD4+ T cells from PBMCs. The sequence was obtained from a human donor with multiple sclerosis. This sequence joins TRBV4-1 and TRBJ1-6; D is uncertain. In nucleotides, the CDR3 is TGCGCCAGCAGCCAGGTGGCGGGATATAATTCACCCCTCCACTTT. Amino acid sequence: CASSQVAGYNSPLHF.